This T cell receptor beta chain originates from a study of pediatric ulcerative colitis. Study-level results: Compared with controls, ulcerative colitis showed greater blood-rectum clone sharing.

The CDR3 is 13 amino acids. Germline V gene lookup returns CDR1 SGHTA and CDR2 FQGNSA. Trimming stripped 8 bases from V and 1 base from J, with 9 bases between. Profiled with immunoSEQ multiplex PCR; TCRdb holds only in-frame clones, not every one. The profile covers some 10,000 clones, with roughly 82% appearing a single time and around 3.6% taken by the ten largest. For this clone: No antigen is known for it.

The rectum was sampled with one to two pinch biopsies at colonoscopy. The V and J genes are TRBV7-2 and TRBJ1-5, with D hard to call. The source is a girl aged 10-17 years who was a control in a study of pediatric ulcerative colitis. Sequencing was done on a sample of gut tissue. Written as DNA, the CDR3 is TGTGCCAGCCGCATCGGGAGCAATCAGCCCCAGCATTTT. The encoded protein is CASRIGSNQPQHF. The full variable domain, completed using reference TRBV7-2 and TRBJ1-5, is GAGVSQSPSNKVTEKGKDVELRCDPISGHTALYWYRQSLGQGLEFLIYFQGNSAPDKSGLPSDRFSAERTGGSVSTLTIQRTQQEDSAVYLCASRIGSNQPQHFGDGTRLSIL.